Presented here are 13 T cell receptor beta chains from one specimen sequenced in a study of OX40 agonist ivuxolimab in advanced cancers. Profiling relied on immunoSEQ multiplex PCR, and the TCRdb table lists in-frame clones only, not all of them. The top ten clones hold more than 25% of a sample with tens of thousands of clones, approximately 89% of them seen once. Material: CD4+ or CD8+ T cells sorted from blood, obtained in a trial of the OX40 agonist ivuxolimab. The receptors here all came from an adult with an advanced solid tumor such as melanoma, head and neck, liver or kidney cancer.

This clone is a singleton in its sample. The CDR3 sequence is CASSTQGPPGYTF. The CDR3 DNA is TGTGCCAGTAGTACCCAGGGACCCCCTGGCTACACCTTC. The chain recombines TRBV19 with TRBJ1-2; the D gene is possibly TRBD1 (5 bases). The germline V and J ends were trimmed by 4 bases and 7 bases, with 13 bases remaining between them. The CDR3 contains 13 residues. In germline, CDR1 is LNHDA, CDR2 SQIVND (reference sequence).

The chain employs TRBV5-6 and TRBJ1-1; the D is unclear. Germline V CDR1 and CDR2: SGHDT, YYEEEE. The ends were cut back, 1 base at V and 0 bases at J, with 7 bases in the middle. The CDR3 is 14 residues long. The CDR3 loop is CASSLTVMNTEAFF. CDR3 in DNA: TGTGCCAGCAGCTTGACAGTCATGAACACTGAAGCTTTCTTT.

V and J are TRBV4-1 and TRBJ2-7, with 8 bases fitting TRBD1. V trimming: 4 bases; J trimming: 1 base; junction bases outside the gene matches: 3. Looked up from germline, CDR1 is MGHRA and CDR2 is YSYEKL. The CDR3 totals 14 residues. The chain's CDR3 is CASSLTGASYEQYF. The CDR3 region has the DNA TGCGCCAGCAGCCTGACAGGGGCGTCCTACGAGCAGTACTTC.

This chain uses TRBV19 with TRBJ2-1; 7 bases agree with TRBD1. Germline CDR1 LNHDA, CDR2 SQIVND (reference sequence). There are 13 residues in the CDR3. Trimming cost V 5 bases and J 4 bases; bases outside gene matches: 2. Here the CDR3 reads CASSWTGYNEQFF. DNA of the CDR3: TGTGCCAGTAGTTGGACAGGTTACAATGAGCAGTTCTTC.

The chain uses TRBV27 and TRBJ2-7; 13 bases align to TRBD2. Germline V gene data show CDR1 as MNHEY and CDR2 as SMNVEV (reference sequence). This CDR3 is built from 15 residues. Trimming removed 5 bases from V and 2 bases from J; junction bases left unmatched: 3. The CDR3 loop is CASSITSGRAYEQYF. The DNA for the CDR3 is TGTGCCAGCAGTATAACTAGCGGGAGGGCCTACGAGCAGTACTTC.

The chain couples TRBV19 to TRBJ1-2; D uncertain. Looked up from germline, CDR1 is LNHDA and CDR2 is SQIVND (reference sequence). Trimming pared 9 bases from V and 3 bases from J, leaving 26 bases between. This CDR3 is built from 17 residues. The CDR3 reads CARGVRPNVGIDYGYTF. Written as DNA, the CDR3 is TGTGCCAGAGGTGTAAGGCCCAATGTGGGGATAGACTATGGCTACACCTTC.

With respect to this clone: Other DNA variants within this sample encode the same CDR3. This sequence joins TRBV5-6 and TRBJ2-7; D unclear. The V end was cut by 0 bases, the J end by 4 bases, with 5 bases between. Per germline, CDR1 SGHDT and CDR2 YYEEEE. The CDR3 loop spans 12 amino acids. In DNA, the CDR3 is TGTGCCAGCAGCTTGGGAGGATACGAGCAGTACTTC. It is translated as CASSLGGYEQYF.

CDR3 amino acids: CASSSVGDQTYQETQYF. In DNA, the CDR3 is TGTGCCAGCAGTTCGGTCGGGGACCAGACCTACCAAGAGACCCAGTACTTC. This chain joins TRBV11-1 and TRBJ2-5; TRBD1 or TRBD2 may be the D gene (5 bases each). Trimming stripped 6 bases from V and 0 bases from J, with 20 bases between. The CDR3 totals 17 residues. Germline CDR1 reads SGHAT; CDR2 reads FQDESV (reference sequence).

V is TRBV19 and J is TRBJ2-7; TRBD2 aligns across 11 bases. Trimming took 5 bases from V and 3 from J; bases not matched to a gene: 6. The CDR3 runs 15 residues. The germline V gene has CDR1 LNHDA and CDR2 SQIVND (reference sequence). CDR3 DNA: TGTGCCAGTAGTGCCGGGACTAGCGGATTCTACGAGCAGTACTTC. Translated: CASSAGTSGFYEQYF.

In the case of this clone: A read error may account for a junction end that differs from germline. The chain links TRBV28 to TRBJ2-3, with D maybe TRBD2 (5 bases). Germline lookup yields CDR1 MDHEN and CDR2 SYDVKM. The CDR3 is 13 residues long. The CDR3 protein is CAGSEGGTDTQYF. CDR3 nucleotide sequence: TGTGCCGGCAGCGAGGGTGGCACAGATACGCAGTATTTT.

V usage is TRBV4-1 and J usage is TRBJ2-7; D is perhaps TRBD2 (5 bases). CDR1 is MGHRA and CDR2 is YSYEKL in the germline V gene. The CDR3 spans 14 residues. V lost 4 bases and J 2 bases, leaving 12 bases between the germline ends. CDR3: CASSPLGGPYEQYF. The CDR3 region has the DNA TGCGCCAGCAGCCCCCTCGGAGGTCCCTACGAGCAGTACTTC.

The chain uses TRBV29-1 and TRBJ2-7; tentatively, D is TRBD2 (7 bases). Looked up from germline, CDR1 is SQVTM and CDR2 is ANQGSEA. The V gene lost 3 bases and the J gene lost 1 base, with 16 bases spanning the gap. The CDR3 consists of 15 residues. CDR3 coding DNA: TGCAGCGTTGATCGGCGGGGGCTCCTATCCTACGAGCAGTACTTC. It codes for CSVDRRGLLSYEQYF.

This chain links TRBV19 with TRBJ1-1; no clear D. This CDR3 region has 13 residues. The V end was cut by 3 bases, the J end by 0 bases, with 5 bases between. Germline V gives CDR1 LNHDA, CDR2 SQIVND (reference sequence). The CDR3 protein is CASSMRVNTEAFF. In nucleotides, the CDR3 is TGTGCCAGTAGTATGCGAGTGAACACTGAAGCTTTCTTT. The full variable domain, completed using reference TRBV19 and TRBJ1-1, is DGGITQSPKYLFRKEGQNVTLSCEQNLNHDAMYWYRQDPGQGLRLIYYSQIVNDFQKGDIAEGYSVSREKKESFPLTVTSAQKNPTAFYLCASSMRVNTEAFFGQGTRLTVV.